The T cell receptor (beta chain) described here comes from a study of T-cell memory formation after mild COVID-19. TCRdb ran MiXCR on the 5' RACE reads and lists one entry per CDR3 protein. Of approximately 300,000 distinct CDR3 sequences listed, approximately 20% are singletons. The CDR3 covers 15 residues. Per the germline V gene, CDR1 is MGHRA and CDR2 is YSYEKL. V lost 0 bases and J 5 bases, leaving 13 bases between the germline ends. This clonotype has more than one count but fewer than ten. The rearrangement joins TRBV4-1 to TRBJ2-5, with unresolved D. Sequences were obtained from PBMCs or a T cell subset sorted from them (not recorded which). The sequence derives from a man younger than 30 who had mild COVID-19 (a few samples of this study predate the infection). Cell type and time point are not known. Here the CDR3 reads CASSQEGSSWETQYF. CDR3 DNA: TGCGCCAGCAGCCAAGAGGGGTCGAGTTGGGAGACCCAGTACTTC.